The clone carrying this TCR beta chain came up a few times. The antigen is undetermined. This entry comes from a study of cytotoxic CD8 clonotypes in ibrutinib-treated CLL. Germline-derived CDR1 and CDR2 are SNHLY and FYNNEI. The V and J ends lost 4 bases and 4 bases respectively, with 13 bases between them. The CDR3 is 15 residues long. Study-wide points: Treatment left the uncommon public clonotypes either contracted or stable in frequency. Baseline clonality exceeded age-matched healthy donors and tracked circulating CD8+ T-cell counts.

Libraries were prepared by immunoSEQ multiplex PCR; TCRdb keeps only in-frame clonotypes and omits some of them. The repertoire holds roughly 300,000 clones, with approximately 76% as singletons. Here the sequenced sample was PBMCs, taken at disease progression, from a patient treated with ibrutinib. V and J are TRBV2 and TRBJ2-2; D may be TRBD1 or TRBD2 (6 bases each). This TCR was recovered from a human donor with chronic lymphocytic leukemia. In nucleotides, the CDR3 is TGTGCCAGCAGTGGAGGGGGGCCCCTCACCGGGGAGCTGTTTTTT. Translated, it gives CASSGGGPLTGELFF.